The clone carrying this T cell receptor beta chain appeared a few times. Antigen unknown. TCRdb re-called the 5' RACE reads through MiXCR, storing one row per CDR3 protein. The table records around 300,000 distinct CDR3 sequences, about 13% of them present only once. The sample is drawn from a study of T-cell memory formation after mild COVID-19. General study points: Among clones contracting day 15 to 85, CD4/CD8 was balanced, whereas later expanders leaned CD4+.

This CDR3 contains 13 residues. The V gene lost 5 bases and the J gene lost 3 bases, with 11 bases spanning the gap. Germline-derived CDR1 and CDR2 are MNHEY and SVGEGT. The J gene is TRBJ2-7, the V gene TRBV6-2 or TRBV6-3; D perhaps matches TRBD1 (5 bases). The sample comprised PBMCs or a T cell subset sorted from them (not recorded which). The sequence came from a young man who had mild COVID-19 (a few samples of this study predate the infection). Cell type and time point are not known. The CDR3 protein is CASSKDKVYEQYF. The CDR3 DNA reads as TGTGCCAGCAGTAAGGACAAGGTCTACGAGCAGTACTTC.